These 30 T cell receptor beta chains were all obtained from the same sample, sequenced in a study of shared clonotypes between healthy human individuals. Sequencing was performed with immunoSEQ multiplex PCR; in TCRdb, only in-frame clones are kept and a portion is missing. The sample includes 900,000 to 1,200,000 clones, around three quarters of them seen just once. The sample consisted of memory CD4+ T cells from PBMCs. Subset defined: CD45RA-negative fraction. Source of these receptors: a man between 18 and 29 years old in good health. Some clones in this sample may be carry-over from other donors' samples.

The chain combines TRBV7-9 with TRBJ1-2; the D is unclear. The germline V gene encodes CDR1 SEHNR and CDR2 FQNEAQ (reference sequence). The V end lost 1 base, the J end lost 8 bases, and 14 bases lay between the germline ends. The CDR3 has 14 amino acids. The CDR3 bases are TGTGCCAGCAGCTTAGACTCAAGGTTTTGGGGCTACACCTTC. Amino acid sequence: CASSLDSRFWGYTF.

This chain uses TRBV19 with TRBJ1-4; perhaps TRBD1 as D (6 bases). Germline CDR1 reads LNHDA; CDR2 reads SQIVND (reference sequence). The V and J ends lost 6 bases and 5 bases respectively, with 16 bases between them. The CDR3 covers 15 residues. Here the CDR3 reads CASSRRGRENEKLFF. The CDR3 DNA follows: TGTGCCAGTAGCCGCCGGGGGCGGGAAAATGAAAAACTGTTTTTT.

This chain uses TRBV7-2 with TRBJ2-1; TRBD2 agrees at 8 bases. Germline V gene data show CDR1 as SGHTA and CDR2 as FQGNSA. Germline trimming cut 5 bases from V and 0 bases from J; bases unmatched to any gene: 12. The CDR3 is made up of 18 amino acids. For the CDR3, the DNA is TGTGCCAGCAGCCAAGCCCATAGCGGGATCCCCTCCTACAATGAGCAGTTCTTC. Residues: CASSQAHSGIPSYNEQFF.

The CDR3 spells CASQTTGRITPYEQYF. The CDR3 DNA sequence: TGTGCCAGCCAGACGACAGGGCGCATAACTCCCTACGAGCAGTACTTC. V usage is TRBV28 and J usage is TRBJ2-7; TRBD1 agrees at 7 bases. In germline, CDR1 is MDHEN, CDR2 SYDVKM. V gave up 8 bases and J gave up 2 bases; unmatched junction bases: 15. The CDR3 contains 16 residues.

This sequence joins TRBV7-7 and TRBJ2-5; D unresolved. V was clipped by 1 base and J by 1 base, with 4 bases between them. The CDR3 is made up of 13 amino acids. Germline CDR1 SSHAT, CDR2 FNYEAQ (reference sequence). CDR3: CASSLVPQETQYF. CDR3 sequence (DNA): TGTGCCAGCAGCTTAGTACCCCAAGAGACCCAGTACTTC.

The chain links TRBV7-8 to TRBJ1-2, with TRBD1 as a possible D gene (6 bases). Per germline, CDR1 SGHVS and CDR2 FQNEAQ. Trimming stripped 3 bases from V and 1 base from J, with 15 bases between. The CDR3 is 16 amino acids. Here the CDR3 reads CASSLTRGHNNYGYTF. CDR3 nucleotides: TGTGCCAGCAGCTTGACGAGGGGACACAATAACTATGGCTACACCTTC.

This clone was detected only once. The rearrangement uses TRBV6-1 and TRBJ2-3; TRBD2 is a possible D gene (5 bases). V lost 1 base to trimming and J lost 0 bases, with 11 bases between them. Germline CDR1 reads MNHNS; CDR2 reads SASEGT. This CDR3 has 16 amino acids. The CDR3 protein is CASSEGRGGSTDTQYF. DNA of the CDR3: TGTGCCAGCAGTGAAGGCAGAGGAGGTAGCACAGATACGCAGTATTTT.

CDR3 region: CASSLASGDPYEQYF. In DNA form, the CDR3 reads TGTGCCAGCAGCTTAGCTAGCGGGGATCCCTACGAGCAGTACTTC. The chain couples TRBV11-2 to TRBJ2-7; 9 bases align to TRBD2. Germline V CDR1 and CDR2: SGHAT, FQNNGV. V lost 1 base and J lost 2; bases outside the gene matches: 3. The CDR3 is 15 residues long.

This chain joins TRBV5-4 and TRBJ2-3; 13 bases align to TRBD2. CDR1 SGHNT and CDR2 YYREEE come from the germline V gene (reference sequence). The CDR3 is 19 amino acids. Trimming took 3 bases from V and 3 from J; bases not matched to a gene: 13. This CDR3 reads CASSSRIGTSGIVTDTQYF. CDR3 DNA: TGTGCCAGCAGCTCGCGTATCGGGACTAGCGGGATAGTGACAGATACGCAGTATTTT.

The CDR3 region is CSVAQYTGELFF. In DNA form, the CDR3 reads TGCAGCGTTGCCCAATACACCGGGGAGCTGTTTTTT. This chain links TRBV29-1 with TRBJ2-2; no firm D call. This CDR3 is built from 12 residues. CDR1 and CDR2 from the germline V gene are SQVTM and ANQGSEA. Trimming took 4 bases from V and 3 from J, leaving 6 bases between them.

This rearrangement joins TRBV28 to TRBJ2-7, with D perhaps matching TRBD2 (6 bases). The germline V gene has CDR1 MDHEN and CDR2 SYDVKM. The CDR3 totals 14 residues. The V end was cut by 4 bases, the J end by 2 bases, with 12 bases between. CDR3 sequence (DNA): TGTGCCAGCAGTTGGGTGACGGGAGCCTACGAGCAGTACTTC. This codes for CASSWVTGAYEQYF. The entire variable domain, with the rest obtained from reference TRBV28 and TRBJ2-7, is as follows: DVKVTQSSRYLVKRTGEKVFLECVQDMDHENMFWYRQDPGLGLRLIYFSYDVKMKEKGDIPEGYSVSREKKERFSLILESASTNQTSMYLCASSWVTGAYEQYFGPGTRLTVT.

The rearrangement joins TRBV6-6 to TRBJ1-5; D possibly corresponds to TRBD1 (5 bases). V was trimmed by 6 bases and J by 0 bases, leaving 12 bases between them. Germline CDR1 reads MNHNY; CDR2 reads SVGAGI (reference sequence). This CDR3 region has 15 residues. CDR3 sequence: CASSRDSNSNQPQHF. CDR3 DNA: TGTGCCAGCAGCCGCGACAGTAATAGCAATCAGCCCCAGCATTTT.

This clone was detected many times. J is TRBJ2-7 and V is TRBV7-9; 7 bases map to TRBD1. The CDR3 sequence is 14 residues long. Germline V gives CDR1 SEHNR, CDR2 FQNEAQ (reference sequence). J lost 5 bases, V lost 3 bases, and 7 bases had no gene match. The CDR3 loop is CASSLETGFNEQYF. In nucleotides, the CDR3 is TGTGCCAGCAGCTTGGAGACAGGGTTCAACGAGCAGTACTTC.

The rearrangement joins TRBV28 to TRBJ2-5; TRBD1 aligns across 7 bases. Germline V gives CDR1 MDHEN, CDR2 SYDVKM. The V and J ends lost 4 bases and 7 bases, in that order; junction bases with no gene match: 15. The CDR3 has 16 residues. The chain's CDR3 is CASSSHRQGGRGTQYF. The CDR3 DNA reads as TGTGCCAGCAGTTCGCATCGACAGGGCGGACGCGGGACCCAGTACTTC.

The chain joins TRBV5-1 to TRBJ2-3; D not resolved. Trimming removed 1 base at V and 4 bases at J, with 13 bases between. Germline CDR1 SGHRS, CDR2 YFSETQ. This CDR3 contains 15 residues. CDR3 amino acids: CASSLTLVGADTQYF. The CDR3 DNA reads TGCGCCAGCAGCTTGACTCTGGTGGGCGCAGATACGCAGTATTTT.

The chain has TRBV28 and TRBJ2-6; maybe TRBD1 (6 bases). Germline V gene lookup returns CDR1 MDHEN and CDR2 SYDVKM. Trimming took off 6 bases at V and 1 base at J, with 13 bases between the two ends. The CDR3 spans 16 residues. CDR3: CASSKSGTSGANVLTF. The CDR3 DNA follows: TGTGCCAGCAGCAAATCCGGGACATCTGGGGCCAACGTCCTGACTTTC.

With respect to this clone: A much larger clonotype is one base distant, so this may be a read error. This chain uses TRBV4-2 with TRBJ1-5; TRBD1 might be the D (6 bases). Per germline, CDR1 LGHNA and CDR2 YNFKEQ. This CDR3 region has 15 residues. For the CDR3, the DNA is TGTACCAGCAGCCAAGATACGGGACACTTTCTGCCCCAGCATTTT. It yields the protein CTSSQDTGHFLPQHF.

The chain uses TRBV7-9 and TRBJ1-1; D gene uncertain. The CDR3 length is 15 residues. CDR1 is SEHNR, CDR2 FQNEAQ, per germline (reference sequence). Trimming left V 1 base short and J 9 bases short, with 18 bases between. CDR3 sequence reads: CASSLDTPTAGKAFF. Here the CDR3 DNA reads TGTGCCAGCAGCTTAGATACCCCGACCGCGGGGAAAGCTTTCTTT.

The chain recombines TRBV21-1 with TRBJ1-3. TRBV21-1 is flagged as a pseudogene. This CDR3 comprises 17 residues. The CDR3 here is CASSKEPDSRSYHTIYF. In DNA, the CDR3 is TGTGCCAGCAGCAAGGAGCCGGACTCAAGGTCGTACCACACCATATATTTT.

Turning to this clone: A much larger clone differs from this one at a single base, so this may be a read error. The same CDR3 can be traced to other DNA sequences in this sample. J is TRBJ2-7 and V is TRBV2; D call uncertain. CDR1 is SNHLY and CDR2 is FYNNEI in the germline V gene. The CDR3 sequence is 11 residues long. Trimming removed 3 bases from V and 3 bases from J, with 3 bases in between. CDR3 in amino acids: CASSDYYEQYF. The CDR3 DNA is TGTGCCAGCAGTGACTACTACGAGCAGTACTTC.

This chain uses TRBV27 with TRBJ2-3; 8 positions agree with TRBD2. Trimming removed 0 bases from V and 2 bases from J; junction bases left unmatched: 4. Germline V gene data show CDR1 as MNHEY and CDR2 as SMNVEV (reference sequence). The CDR3 runs 16 residues. The CDR3 here is CASSLSLAGHTDTQYF. CDR3 in DNA: TGTGCCAGCAGTTTATCGCTAGCGGGCCACACAGATACGCAGTATTTT.

In this sample, this clone turned up a few times. The chain recombines TRBV7-3 with TRBJ2-1; D not certain. V was pared by 5 bases and J by 9 bases, with 17 bases between. The germline gives CDR1 SGHTA, CDR2 FQGTGA. CDR3 length: 14 amino acids. The CDR3 protein is CASSPLGESTEQFF. For the CDR3, the DNA is TGTGCCAGCAGCCCCCTAGGCGAGAGTACTGAGCAGTTCTTC.

Points on this clone: A far larger clone lies a single base away; this is likely a read error. The rearrangement uses TRBV5-5 and TRBJ1-4; perhaps TRBD1 as D (6 bases). CDR1 and CDR2 (germline): SGHKS, YYEKEE (reference sequence). There are 11 residues in the CDR3. With 4 bases removed from V and 8 bases from J, the gap between germline ends came to 6 bases. The CDR3 bases are TGTGCCAGCAGCCAGGGGGAAAAACTGTTTTTT. Protein sequence: CASSQGEKLFF.

This clone was recorded only once. The CDR3 coding sequence is TGTGCCAGCAGTTCGCCGGGTCGCCCCTACGAGCAGTACTTC. This translates into CASSSPGRPYEQYF. The chain employs TRBV28 and TRBJ2-7, with D uncertain. V lost 4 bases and J lost 2, with 12 bases in between. Germline-derived CDR1 and CDR2 are MDHEN and SYDVKM. The CDR3 length is 14 residues.

With regard to this clone: The junction does not match germline at one end; this may be a read error. Other DNA sequences of this sample code for an identical CDR3. This chain uses TRBV18 with TRBJ1-1; D may be TRBD1 (6 bases). Germline CDR1 KGHSH, CDR2 LQKENI. The CDR3 is made up of 14 amino acids. This CDR3 reads CASSPQGGNTEAFF. The CDR3 nucleotides read TGTGCCAGCTCCCCACAGGGTGGGAACACTGAAGCTTTCTTT.

The rearrangement links TRBV4-1 to TRBJ2-1; D unresolved. The germline V gene has CDR1 MGHRA and CDR2 YSYEKL. The CDR3 is 16 amino acids. The V end lost 0 bases, the J end lost 0 bases, and 9 bases lay between the germline ends. This chain's CDR3 is CASSQDASSSYNEQFF. The CDR3 bases are TGCGCCAGCAGCCAAGATGCGTCGAGCTCCTACAATGAGCAGTTCTTC.

As regards this clone: The same CDR3 also results from other DNA sequences found in this sample. The chain carries TRBV2 and TRBJ1-5; 9 nucleotides agree with TRBD1. V was clipped by 5 bases and J by 5 bases; unmatched bases: 4. Germline loops: CDR1 SNHLY, CDR2 FYNNEI. The CDR3 is made up of 14 amino acids. The CDR3 spells CASSSTGGDQPQHF. The CDR3, as DNA: TGTGCCAGCAGTTCGACAGGGGGGGATCAGCCCCAGCATTTT.

The chain carries TRBV11-2 and TRBJ1-4; D may be TRBD1 (5 bases). Between the trimmed V and J ends, which lost 2 bases and 5 bases, there was a span of 18 bases. This CDR3 is built from 17 residues. CDR1 is SGHAT and CDR2 is FQNNGV in the germline V gene. The CDR3 DNA follows: TGTGCCAGCAGCTTATTCCCCGGGAGGGGTGCGAATGAAAAACTGTTTTTT. It is translated as CASSLFPGRGANEKLFF.

The rearrangement uses TRBV6-1 and TRBJ1-2, with unresolved D. Germline V gives CDR1 MNHNS, CDR2 SASEGT. Trimming stripped 7 bases from V and 2 bases from J, with 8 bases between. The length of the CDR3 is 12 residues. The CDR3 DNA reads TGTGCCAGCACTGATACCAACTATGGCTACACCTTC. This gives the protein CASTDTNYGYTF.

This clone has more than one count but fewer than ten. CDR3 protein: CASGGTISGRTLGELFF. The CDR3 DNA is TGTGCCAGCGGGGGGACTATTAGCGGGAGGACCCTCGGGGAGCTGTTTTTT. The chain uses TRBV28 and TRBJ2-2; 10 positions agree with TRBD2. V gave up 8 bases and J gave up 7 bases; unmatched junction bases: 16. The CDR3 totals 17 residues. Germline assignment: CDR1 MDHEN and CDR2 SYDVKM. Together with reference TRBV28 and TRBJ2-2, the CDR3 gives the full variable domain: DVKVTQSSRYLVKRTGEKVFLECVQDMDHENMFWYRQDPGLGLRLIYFSYDVKMKEKGDIPEGYSVSREKKERFSLILESASTNQTSMYLCASGGTISGRTLGELFFGEGSRLTVL.